This entry features one TCR beta chain sequence. This record comes from a study of blood T cell repertoires in COVID-19. Turning to the study itself: T cells, B-cell-depleted T cells, or PBMCs provided the cDNA or gDNA that served as material.

Germline CDR1 is MNHEY and CDR2 is SVGEGT. The CDR3 totals 15 residues. Trimming cost V 4 bases and J 2 bases; bases outside gene matches: 7. The authors' processing: Using reference gene primer amplification, nucleated cell counts were estimated. Using immunoSEQ multiplex PCR, the repertoire was profiled, and TCRdb retains in-frame clones only, with some absent. The V and J calls and clone size were taken over from that table, and D and trimming were inferred from the DNA. Altogether around 190,000 clones are present, about 80% being singletons, with the ten largest covering approximately 8.6%. The chain uses TRBV6-2 or TRBV6-3 and TRBJ2-7, with 8 bases fitting TRBD1. This sequence originates from a woman aged 50 to 60 with active or convalescent COVID-19. Sequenced sample: peripheral blood. The CDR3 sequence is CASSFGGTGTYEQYF. CDR3 nucleotide sequence: TGTGCCAGCAGTTTTGGCGGGACAGGCACCTACGAGCAGTACTTC.